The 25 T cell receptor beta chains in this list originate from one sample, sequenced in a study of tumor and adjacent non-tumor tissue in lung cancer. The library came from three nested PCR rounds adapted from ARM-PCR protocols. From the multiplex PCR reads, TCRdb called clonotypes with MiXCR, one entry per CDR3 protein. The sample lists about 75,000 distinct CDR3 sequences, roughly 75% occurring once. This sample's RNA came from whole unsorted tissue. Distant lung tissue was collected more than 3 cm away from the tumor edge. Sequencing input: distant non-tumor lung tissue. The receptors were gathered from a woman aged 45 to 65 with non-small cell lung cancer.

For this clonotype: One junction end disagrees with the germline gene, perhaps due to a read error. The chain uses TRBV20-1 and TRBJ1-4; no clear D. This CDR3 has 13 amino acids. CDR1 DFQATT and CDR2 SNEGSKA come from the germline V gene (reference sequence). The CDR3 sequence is CSARTAPNERLFF. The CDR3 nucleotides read TGCAGTGCTAGAACTGCACCCAATGAAAGACTGTTTTTT.

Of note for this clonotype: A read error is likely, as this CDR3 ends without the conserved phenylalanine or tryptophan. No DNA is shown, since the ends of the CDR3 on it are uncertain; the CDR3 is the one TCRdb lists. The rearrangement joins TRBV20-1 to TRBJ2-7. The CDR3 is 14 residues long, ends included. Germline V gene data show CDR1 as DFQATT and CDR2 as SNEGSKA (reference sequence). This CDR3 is CSVRIAVGTYEEYI.

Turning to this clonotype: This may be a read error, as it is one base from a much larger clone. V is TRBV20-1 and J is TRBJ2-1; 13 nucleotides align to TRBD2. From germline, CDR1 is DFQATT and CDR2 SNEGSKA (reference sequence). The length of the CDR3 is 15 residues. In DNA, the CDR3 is TGCAGTGCTGCAGGACTAGCGGGAGTAAAAAATGATCAGTTCTTC. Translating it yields CSAAGLAGVKNDQFF.

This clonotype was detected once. CDR3 coding DNA: TGCGCCAGCAGCCATGGGACATCCTTTTTGTACGAGCAGTACTTC. It encodes CASSHGTSFLYEQYF. The chain employs TRBV5-1 and TRBJ2-7, with D perhaps TRBD1 (6 bases). Trimming shortened V by 4 bases and J by 4 bases, and 18 bases separated the two germline ends. From germline, CDR1 is SGHRS and CDR2 YFSETQ. The CDR3 has 15 residues.

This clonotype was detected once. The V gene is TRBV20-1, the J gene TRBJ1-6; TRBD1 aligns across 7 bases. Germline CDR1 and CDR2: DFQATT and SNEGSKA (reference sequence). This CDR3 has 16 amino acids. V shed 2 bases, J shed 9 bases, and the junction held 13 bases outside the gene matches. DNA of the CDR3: TGCAGTGCTAGATATCACAGGACAGGACGGAGTTCACCCCTCCACTTT. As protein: CSARYHRTGRSSPLHF.

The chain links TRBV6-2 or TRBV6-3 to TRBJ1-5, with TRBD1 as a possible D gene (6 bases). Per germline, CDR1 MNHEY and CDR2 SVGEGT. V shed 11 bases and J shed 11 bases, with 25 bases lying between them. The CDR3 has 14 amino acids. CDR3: CAGTIFGGHQTQHF. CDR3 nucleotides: TGTGCCGGTACCATTTTTGGGGGACACCAGACCCAGCATTTT.

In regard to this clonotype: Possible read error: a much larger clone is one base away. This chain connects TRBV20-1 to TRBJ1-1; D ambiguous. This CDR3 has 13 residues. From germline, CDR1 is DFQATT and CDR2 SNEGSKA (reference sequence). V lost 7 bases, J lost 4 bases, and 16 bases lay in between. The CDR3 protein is CSDIIGLSTEAFF. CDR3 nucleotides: TGCAGTGATATCATAGGTTTATCCACTGAAGCTTTCTTT.

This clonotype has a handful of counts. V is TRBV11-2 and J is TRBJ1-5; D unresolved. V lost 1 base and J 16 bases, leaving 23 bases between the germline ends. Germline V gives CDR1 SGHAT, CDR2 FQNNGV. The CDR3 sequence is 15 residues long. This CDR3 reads CASSLAGRGNQPRHF. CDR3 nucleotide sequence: TGTGCCAGCAGCTTAGCGGGCAGAGGCAATCAGCCCCGACATTTT.

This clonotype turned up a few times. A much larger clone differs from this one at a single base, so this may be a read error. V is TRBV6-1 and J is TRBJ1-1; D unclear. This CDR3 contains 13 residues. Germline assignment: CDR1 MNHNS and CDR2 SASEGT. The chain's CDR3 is CVSKSPENTEAFF. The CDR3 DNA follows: TGTGTCAGCAAATCCCCGGAGAACACTGAAGCTTTCTTT.

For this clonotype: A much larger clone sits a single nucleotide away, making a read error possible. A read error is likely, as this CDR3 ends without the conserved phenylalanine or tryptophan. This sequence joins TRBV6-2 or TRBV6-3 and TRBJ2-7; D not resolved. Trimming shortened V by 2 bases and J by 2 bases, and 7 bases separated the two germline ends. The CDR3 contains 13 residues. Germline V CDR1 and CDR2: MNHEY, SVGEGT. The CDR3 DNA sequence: TGTGCCAGCAGTTACAGGCAGCCCTACGAGCAGTACTCC. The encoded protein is CASSYRQPYEQYS.

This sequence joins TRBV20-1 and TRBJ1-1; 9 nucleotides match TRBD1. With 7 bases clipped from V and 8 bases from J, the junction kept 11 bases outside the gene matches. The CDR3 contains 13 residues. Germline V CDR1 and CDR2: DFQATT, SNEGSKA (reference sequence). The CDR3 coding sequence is TGCAGTGTCCCGAGACAGGGGGGTTCGGAAGCTTTCTTT. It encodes CSVPRQGGSEAFF.

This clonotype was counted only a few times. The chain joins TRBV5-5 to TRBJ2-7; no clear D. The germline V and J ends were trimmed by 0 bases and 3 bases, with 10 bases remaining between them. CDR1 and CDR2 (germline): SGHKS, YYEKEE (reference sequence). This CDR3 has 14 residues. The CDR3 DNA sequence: TGTGCCAGCAGCTTGGATCTCATCATCTACGAGCAGTACTTC. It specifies CASSLDLIIYEQYF.

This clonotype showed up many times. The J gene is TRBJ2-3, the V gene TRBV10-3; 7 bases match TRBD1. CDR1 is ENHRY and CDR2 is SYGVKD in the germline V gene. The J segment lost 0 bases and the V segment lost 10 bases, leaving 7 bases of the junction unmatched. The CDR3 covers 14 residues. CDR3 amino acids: CATEKGASTDTQYF. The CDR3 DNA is TGTGCCACTGAAAAGGGGGCTAGCACAGATACGCAGTATTTT.

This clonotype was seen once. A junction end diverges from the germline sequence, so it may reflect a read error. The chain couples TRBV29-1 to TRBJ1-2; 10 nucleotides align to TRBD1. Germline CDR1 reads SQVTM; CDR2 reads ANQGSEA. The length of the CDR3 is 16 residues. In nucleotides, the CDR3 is TGCAGCGTTAACACGGGACAGGGGATTGAGACCTATGGATACACCTTC. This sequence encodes CSVNTGQGIETYGYTF.

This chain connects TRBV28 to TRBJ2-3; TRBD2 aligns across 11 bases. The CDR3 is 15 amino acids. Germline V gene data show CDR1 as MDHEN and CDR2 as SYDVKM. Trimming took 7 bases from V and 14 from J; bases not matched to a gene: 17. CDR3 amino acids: CASIAGGSRTDKRYF. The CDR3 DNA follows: TGTGCCAGCATAGCGGGAGGGTCTCGCACAGATAAGCGGTATTTT.

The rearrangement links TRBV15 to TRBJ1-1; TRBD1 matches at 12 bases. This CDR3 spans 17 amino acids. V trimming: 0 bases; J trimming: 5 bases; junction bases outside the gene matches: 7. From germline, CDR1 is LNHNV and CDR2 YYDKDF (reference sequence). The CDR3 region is CATSREGTGGRRTEAFF. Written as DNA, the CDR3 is TGTGCCACCAGCAGAGAGGGGACAGGGGGCAGGAGGACTGAAGCTTTCTTT.

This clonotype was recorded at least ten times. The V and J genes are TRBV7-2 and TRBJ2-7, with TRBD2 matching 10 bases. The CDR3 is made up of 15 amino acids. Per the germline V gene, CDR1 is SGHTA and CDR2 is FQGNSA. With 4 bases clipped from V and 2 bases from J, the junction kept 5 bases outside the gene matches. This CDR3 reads CASSYLAGGPYEQYF. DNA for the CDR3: TGTGCCAGCAGCTACTTAGCGGGAGGACCCTACGAGCAGTACTTC.

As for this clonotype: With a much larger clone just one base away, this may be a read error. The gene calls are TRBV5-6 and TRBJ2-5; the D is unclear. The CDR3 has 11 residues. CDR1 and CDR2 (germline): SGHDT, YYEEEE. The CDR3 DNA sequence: TGTGTCAGCAGCTACGGGGAGACCCAGTACTTC. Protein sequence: CVSSYGETQYF.

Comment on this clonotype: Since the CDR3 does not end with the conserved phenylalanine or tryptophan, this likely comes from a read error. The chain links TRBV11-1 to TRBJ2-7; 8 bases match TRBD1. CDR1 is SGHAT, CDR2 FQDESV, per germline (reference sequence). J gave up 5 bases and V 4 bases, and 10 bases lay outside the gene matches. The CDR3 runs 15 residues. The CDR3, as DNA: TGTGCCAGCAGCTCATTAGGGTCGACAGGGGACGAGCAGTACATC. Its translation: CASSSLGSTGDEQYI.

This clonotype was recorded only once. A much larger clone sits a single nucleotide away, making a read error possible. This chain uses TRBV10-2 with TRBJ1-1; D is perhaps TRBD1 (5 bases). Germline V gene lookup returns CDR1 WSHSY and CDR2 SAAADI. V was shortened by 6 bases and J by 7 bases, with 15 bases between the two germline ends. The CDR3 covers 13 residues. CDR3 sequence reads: CASRNRDYIEAFF. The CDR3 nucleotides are TGCGCCAGCAGGAACCGGGACTACATTGAAGCTTTCTTT.

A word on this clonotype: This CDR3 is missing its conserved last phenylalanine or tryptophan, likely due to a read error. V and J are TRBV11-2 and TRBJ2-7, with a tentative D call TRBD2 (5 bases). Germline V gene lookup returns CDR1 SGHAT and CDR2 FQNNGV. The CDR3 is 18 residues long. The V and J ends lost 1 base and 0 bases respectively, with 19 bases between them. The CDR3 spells CASSLAPLAGSNSYEQYS. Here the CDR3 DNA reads TGTGCCAGCAGCTTAGCCCCGCTAGCAGGAAGTAACTCCTACGAGCAGTACTCC.

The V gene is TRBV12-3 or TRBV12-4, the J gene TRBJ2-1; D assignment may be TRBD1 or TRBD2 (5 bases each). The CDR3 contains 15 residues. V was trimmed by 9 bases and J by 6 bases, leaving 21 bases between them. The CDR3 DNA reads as TGTGCCAGTACCACCTTGGGACGGGCAAGCAATGAGCAGTTCTTC. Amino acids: CASTTLGRASNEQFF.

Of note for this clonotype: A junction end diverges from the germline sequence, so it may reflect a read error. The CDR3 spells CVSSVPGQGYPATNEKLFF. The CDR3 bases are TGTGTCAGCAGCGTCCCGGGACAGGGATACCCTGCAACTAATGAAAAACTGTTTTTT. V usage is TRBV6-1 and J usage is TRBJ1-4; 9 nucleotides line up with TRBD1. The germline CDR1 and CDR2 sequences are MNHNS and SASEGT. The CDR3 is 19 residues long.

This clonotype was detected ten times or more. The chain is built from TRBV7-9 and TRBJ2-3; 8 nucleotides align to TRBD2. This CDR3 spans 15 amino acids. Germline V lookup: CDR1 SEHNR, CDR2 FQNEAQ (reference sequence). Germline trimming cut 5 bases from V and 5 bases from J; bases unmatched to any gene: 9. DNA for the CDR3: TGTGCCAGCAGCGTTACTAGCGGCAGGGGAGATACGCAGTATTTT. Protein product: CASSVTSGRGDTQYF.

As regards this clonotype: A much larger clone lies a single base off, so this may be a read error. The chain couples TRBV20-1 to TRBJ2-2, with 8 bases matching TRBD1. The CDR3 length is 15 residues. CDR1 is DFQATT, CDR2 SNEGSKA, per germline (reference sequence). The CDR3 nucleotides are TGCAGTGTTAGACTGGACAGGGTCAAATCGGGGGAGCTGTTTTTT. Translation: CSVRLDRVKSGELFF.